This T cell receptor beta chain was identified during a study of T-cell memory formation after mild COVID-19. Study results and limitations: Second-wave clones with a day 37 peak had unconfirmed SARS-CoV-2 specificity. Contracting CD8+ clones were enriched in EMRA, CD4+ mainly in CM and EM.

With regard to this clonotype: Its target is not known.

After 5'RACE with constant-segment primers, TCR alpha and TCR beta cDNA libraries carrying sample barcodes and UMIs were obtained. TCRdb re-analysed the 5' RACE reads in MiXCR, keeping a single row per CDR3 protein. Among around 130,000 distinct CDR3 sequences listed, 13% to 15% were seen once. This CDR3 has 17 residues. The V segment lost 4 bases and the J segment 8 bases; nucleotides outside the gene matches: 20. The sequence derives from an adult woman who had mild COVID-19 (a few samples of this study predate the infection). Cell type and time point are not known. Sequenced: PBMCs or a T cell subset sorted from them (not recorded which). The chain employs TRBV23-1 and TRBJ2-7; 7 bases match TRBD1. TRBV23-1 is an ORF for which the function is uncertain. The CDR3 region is CASSPRLGTEDTMKQYF. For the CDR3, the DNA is TGCGCCAGCAGTCCTCGTCTAGGGACAGAAGATACGATGAAGCAGTACTTC.